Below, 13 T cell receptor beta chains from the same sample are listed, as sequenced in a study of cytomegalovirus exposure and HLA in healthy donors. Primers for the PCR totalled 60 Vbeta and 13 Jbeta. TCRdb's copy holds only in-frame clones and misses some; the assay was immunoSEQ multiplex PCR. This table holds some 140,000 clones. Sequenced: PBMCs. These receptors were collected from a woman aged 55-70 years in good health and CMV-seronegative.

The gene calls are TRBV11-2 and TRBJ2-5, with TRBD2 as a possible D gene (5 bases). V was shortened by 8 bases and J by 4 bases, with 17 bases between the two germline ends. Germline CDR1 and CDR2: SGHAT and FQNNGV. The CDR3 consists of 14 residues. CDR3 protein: CASSHNLRAETQYF. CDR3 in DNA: TGTGCCAGCTCCCACAACTTGAGGGCAGAGACCCAGTACTTC.

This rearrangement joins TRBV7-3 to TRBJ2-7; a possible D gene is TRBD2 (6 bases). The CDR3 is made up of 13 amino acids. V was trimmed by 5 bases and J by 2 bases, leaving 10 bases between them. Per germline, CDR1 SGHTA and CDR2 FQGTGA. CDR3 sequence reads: CASSVGLTYEQYF. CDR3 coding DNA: TGTGCCAGCAGCGTAGGACTAACCTACGAGCAGTACTTC.

The CDR3 here is CASSSKSGTRNEQFF. The CDR3 DNA is TGTGCCAGCAGTTCCAAATCCGGGACTCGAAATGAGCAGTTCTTC. The chain couples TRBV7-3 to TRBJ2-1, with D perhaps TRBD2 (6 bases). This CDR3 is built from 15 residues. V lost 6 bases and J lost 7, with 19 bases in between. In germline, CDR1 is SGHTA, CDR2 FQGTGA.

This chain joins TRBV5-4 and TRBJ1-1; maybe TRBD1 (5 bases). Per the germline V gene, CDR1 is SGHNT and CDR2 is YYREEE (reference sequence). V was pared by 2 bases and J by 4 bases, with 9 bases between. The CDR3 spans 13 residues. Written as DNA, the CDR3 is TGTGCCAGCAGCTTTACAGGAATCACTGAAGCTTTCTTT. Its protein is CASSFTGITEAFF. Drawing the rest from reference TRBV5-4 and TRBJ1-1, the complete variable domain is ETGVTQSPTHLIKTRGQQVTLRCSSQSGHNTVSWYQQALGQGPQFIFQYYREEENGRGNFPPRFSGLQFPNYSSELNVNALELDDSALYLCASSFTGITEAFFGQGTRLTVV.

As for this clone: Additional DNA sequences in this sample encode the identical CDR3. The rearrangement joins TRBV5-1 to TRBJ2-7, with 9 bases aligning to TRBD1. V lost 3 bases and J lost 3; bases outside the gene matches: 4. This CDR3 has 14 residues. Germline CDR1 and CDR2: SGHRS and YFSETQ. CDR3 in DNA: TGCGCCAGCAGCTCCGGGACAGGGAGCTACGAGCAGTACTTC. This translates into CASSSGTGSYEQYF.

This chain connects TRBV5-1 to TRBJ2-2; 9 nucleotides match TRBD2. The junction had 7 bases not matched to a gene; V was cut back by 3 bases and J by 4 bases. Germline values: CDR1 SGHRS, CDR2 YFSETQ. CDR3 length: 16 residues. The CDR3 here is CASSSLGTSSTGELFF. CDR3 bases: TGCGCCAGCAGCTCTTTGGGGACTAGCAGCACCGGGGAGCTGTTTTTT.

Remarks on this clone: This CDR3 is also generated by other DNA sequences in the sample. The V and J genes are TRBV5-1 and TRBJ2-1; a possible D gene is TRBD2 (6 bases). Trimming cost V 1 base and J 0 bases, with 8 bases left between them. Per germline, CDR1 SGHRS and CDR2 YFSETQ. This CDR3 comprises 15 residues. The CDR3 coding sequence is TGCGCCAGCAGCTTGAATAGCGGCTCCTACAATGAGCAGTTCTTC. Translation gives CASSLNSGSYNEQFF. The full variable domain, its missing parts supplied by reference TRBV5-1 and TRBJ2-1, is KAGVTQTPRYLIKTRGQQVTLSCSPISGHRSVSWYQQTPGQGLQFLFEYFSETQRNKGNFPGRFSGRQFSNSRSEMNVSTLELGDSALYLCASSLNSGSYNEQFFGPGTRLTVL.

CDR3 in amino acids: CASMVQGGYEQYF. Written as DNA, the CDR3 is TGTGCCAGTATGGTCCAGGGAGGATACGAGCAGTACTTC. The chain links TRBV19 to TRBJ2-7; D might be TRBD2 (6 bases). This CDR3 comprises 13 residues. Per germline, CDR1 LNHDA and CDR2 SQIVND (reference sequence). V was shortened by 7 bases and J by 4 bases, with 14 bases between the two germline ends. Drawing the rest from reference TRBV19 and TRBJ2-7, the complete variable domain is DGGITQSPKYLFRKEGQNVTLSCEQNLNHDAMYWYRQDPGQGLRLIYYSQIVNDFQKGDIAEGYSVSREKKESFPLTVTSAQKNPTAFYLCASMVQGGYEQYFGPGTRLTVT.

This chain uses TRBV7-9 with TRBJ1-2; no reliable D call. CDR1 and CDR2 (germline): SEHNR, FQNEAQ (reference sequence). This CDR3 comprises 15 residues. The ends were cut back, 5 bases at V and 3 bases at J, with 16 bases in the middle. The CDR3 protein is CASSPSLGRDYGYTF. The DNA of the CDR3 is TGTGCCAGCAGCCCATCGTTGGGGAGAGACTATGGCTACACCTTC.

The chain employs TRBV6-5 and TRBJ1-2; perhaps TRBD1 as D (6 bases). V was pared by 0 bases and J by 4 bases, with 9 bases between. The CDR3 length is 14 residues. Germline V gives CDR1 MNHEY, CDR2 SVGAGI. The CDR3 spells CASSYSGGTYGYTF. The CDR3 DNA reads TGTGCCAGCAGTTACTCTGGGGGCACCTATGGCTACACCTTC.

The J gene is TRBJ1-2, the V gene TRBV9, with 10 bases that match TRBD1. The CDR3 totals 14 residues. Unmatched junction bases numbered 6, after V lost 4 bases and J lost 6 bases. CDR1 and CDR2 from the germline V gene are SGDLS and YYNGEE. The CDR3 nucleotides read TGTGCCAGCAGCCCCCGGGACAGGGGTGATGGCTACACCTTC. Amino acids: CASSPRDRGDGYTF.

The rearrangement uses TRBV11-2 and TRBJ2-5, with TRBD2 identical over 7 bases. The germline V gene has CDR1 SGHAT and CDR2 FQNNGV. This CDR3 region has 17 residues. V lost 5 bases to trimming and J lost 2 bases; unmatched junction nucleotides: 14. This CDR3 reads CASSPGRRGSQQETQYF. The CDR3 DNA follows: TGTGCCAGCAGCCCAGGCCGGCGCGGGAGTCAACAAGAGACCCAGTACTTC. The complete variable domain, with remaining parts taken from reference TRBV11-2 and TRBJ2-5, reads EAGVAQSPRYKIIEKRQSVAFWCNPISGHATLYWYQQILGQGPKLLIQFQNNGVVDDSQLPKDRFSAERLKGVDSTLKIQPAKLEDSAVYLCASSPGRRGSQQETQYFGPGTRLLVL.

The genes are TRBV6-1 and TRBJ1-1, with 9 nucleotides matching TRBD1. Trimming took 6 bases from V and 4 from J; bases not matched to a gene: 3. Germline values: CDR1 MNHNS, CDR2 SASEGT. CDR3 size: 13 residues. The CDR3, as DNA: TGTGCCAGCAGACAGACAGGGGGCACTGAAGCTTTCTTT. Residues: CASRQTGGTEAFF.